The 13 T cell receptor beta chains presented below share a single source sample, sequenced in a study of cytomegalovirus exposure and HLA in healthy donors. PCR involved 60 Vbeta and 13 Jbeta primers. Clones were read by immunoSEQ multiplex PCR, and TCRdb kept only the in-frame ones, dropping some. Altogether fewer than 70,000 clones are present, approximately 71% being singletons, with the ten largest covering about 5.5%. Input material: PBMCs. Receptors were obtained from a man aged 50-59 years in good health and CMV-seronegative.

The chain uses TRBV2 and TRBJ2-1; 9 bases fit TRBD1. Germline V lookup: CDR1 SNHLY, CDR2 FYNNEI. The CDR3 covers 16 residues. J was trimmed by 7 bases and V by 6 bases; bases with no gene match: 13. CDR3 sequence: CASSPGTGRRGNEQFF. The CDR3, as DNA: TGTGCCAGCAGCCCCGGGACAGGGAGGCGAGGGAATGAGCAGTTCTTC.

The CDR3 loop is CASSPTPGDSSYEQYF. CDR3 DNA: TGTGCCAGCAGCCCAACCCCGGGGGACAGCTCCTACGAGCAGTACTTC. The rearrangement uses TRBV7-9 and TRBJ2-7, with a possible D match to TRBD1 (7 bases). The germline V and J ends were trimmed by 5 bases and 0 bases, with 17 bases remaining between them. This CDR3 has 16 amino acids. Germline CDR1 reads SEHNR; CDR2 reads FQNEAQ (reference sequence).

This clone was found once. CDR3 sequence reads: CASSLSAGLDYTF. The DNA of the CDR3 is TGTGCCAGCAGCTTGTCGGCGGGCTTGGACTACACCTTC. The chain employs TRBV5-6 and TRBJ1-2; no clear D. V was cut by 1 base and J by 10 bases, with 14 bases left in between. CDR3 length: 13 residues. In germline, CDR1 is SGHDT, CDR2 YYEEEE.

The chain recombines TRBV6-1 with TRBJ1-4; unclear D gene. The ends were cut back, 5 bases at V and 8 bases at J, with 18 bases in the middle. The germline V gene has CDR1 MNHNS and CDR2 SASEGT. The CDR3 is made up of 15 amino acids. For the CDR3, the DNA is TGTGCCAGCAGTCAAGGGATGAATGCGGGGGAAAAACTGTTTTTT. Translated, it gives CASSQGMNAGEKLFF.

The chain recombines TRBV7-3 with TRBJ1-1; no reliable D call. The germline V gene encodes CDR1 SGHTA and CDR2 FQGTGA. Trimming took off 0 bases at V and 8 bases at J, with 10 bases between the two ends. The CDR3 runs to 13 residues. The CDR3 here is CASSLTLRAEAFF. In DNA form, the CDR3 reads TGTGCCAGCAGCTTAACGCTGAGGGCCGAAGCTTTCTTT.

DNA for the CDR3: TGTGCCAGCAGTGTCAGGGACGAGCAGTACTTC. Protein: CASSVRDEQYF. The V gene is TRBV2, the J gene TRBJ2-7; a possible D gene is TRBD1 (5 bases). The CDR3 is made up of 11 amino acids. V dropped 4 bases and J dropped 5 bases, with 6 bases sitting between them. Germline CDR1 SNHLY, CDR2 FYNNEI.

This sequence joins TRBV6-4 and TRBJ2-3; TRBD2 might be the D (6 bases). The V and J ends lost 4 bases and 4 bases respectively, with 12 bases between them. This CDR3 has 14 amino acids. Germline assignment: CDR1 MRHNA and CDR2 SNTAGT. CDR3 amino acids: CASSVEGRADTQYF. CDR3 DNA sequence: TGTGCCAGCAGTGTGGAGGGCCGTGCAGATACGCAGTATTTT.

This chain joins TRBV11-3 and TRBJ2-3; 10 nucleotides match TRBD2. The length of the CDR3 is 15 residues. V lost 5 bases to trimming and J lost 7 bases; unmatched junction nucleotides: 9. Germline CDR1 SGHNT, CDR2 YENEEA. The CDR3 protein is CASSLSGGVTNTQYF. CDR3 bases: TGTGCCAGCAGCCTGAGCGGGGGGGTCACCAATACGCAGTATTTT. The full variable domain, in which reference TRBV11-3 and TRBJ2-3 provide the parts outside the CDR3, is EAGVVQSPRYKIIEKKQPVAFWCNPISGHNTLYWYLQNLGQGPELLIRYENEEAVDDSQLPKDRFSAERLKGVDSTLKIQPAELGDSAVYLCASSLSGGVTNTQYFGPGTRLTVL.

This chain links TRBV6-7 with TRBJ2-1; 11 nucleotides line up with TRBD2. TRBV6-7 is an ORF for which the function is uncertain. The CDR3 has 14 residues. After removal of 10 bases from V and 4 bases from J, the junction contained 6 bases not matched to a gene. CDR3 in amino acids: CAIKTSGAYNEQFF. Written as DNA, the CDR3 is TGTGCCATTAAGACTAGCGGGGCTTACAATGAGCAGTTCTTC.

This rearrangement joins TRBV2 to TRBJ1-2; no reliable D call. CDR1 is SNHLY, CDR2 FYNNEI, per germline. The germline V and J ends were trimmed by 2 bases and 11 bases, with 9 bases remaining between them. The CDR3 contains 11 residues. CDR3: CASSETRRYTF. The CDR3 nucleotides are TGTGCCAGCAGTGAAACTCGCCGGTACACCTTC.

The rearrangement links TRBV15 to TRBJ2-7; 7 bases match TRBD1. The germline CDR1 and CDR2 sequences are LNHNV and YYDKDF (reference sequence). Trimming removed 4 bases from V and 1 base from J; junction bases left unmatched: 7. This CDR3 spans 15 amino acids. CDR3 in amino acids: CATSITGARSYEQYF. As DNA, the CDR3 is TGTGCCACCAGCATCACAGGGGCGCGATCCTACGAGCAGTACTTC.

This clone was recorded only once. The chain employs TRBV2 and TRBJ1-3; no definite D call. The CDR3 runs 17 residues. Trimming cost V 3 bases and J 0 bases, with 15 bases left between them. Germline values: CDR1 SNHLY, CDR2 FYNNEI. The CDR3 DNA reads TGTGCCAGCAGTGAGGGTCGGGGAACCTACTCTGGAAACACCATATATTTT. This sequence encodes CASSEGRGTYSGNTIYF.

As concerns this clone: Other nucleotide sequences in the sample specify the same CDR3. This sequence joins TRBV7-9 and TRBJ2-7; 9 nucleotides match TRBD1. The CDR3 totals 15 residues. Per the germline V gene, CDR1 is SEHNR and CDR2 is FQNEAQ (reference sequence). J gave up 1 base and V 5 bases, and 6 bases lay outside the gene matches. CDR3 amino acids: CASSPGTGKSYEQYF. The CDR3 nucleotides read TGTGCCAGCAGCCCCGGGACAGGGAAGTCCTACGAGCAGTACTTC.